This T cell receptor beta chain was identified in a study of vaccination and CD4 T cells after COVID-19. This clonotype was observed a handful of times. Its antigen is unknown. Study outcomes and limitations: Spike mono-reactive status applied to 304 of 307 vaccine-specific clones in convalescent patients.

Treatment specified: approximately nine-day PBMC culture with coronavirus spike peptide pools or control peptides (ViraFEST assay). Cultured CD4+ T cell DNA was sequenced using the Oncomine TCR Beta short-read assay. MiXCR, applied by TCRdb to the PCR reads, yields one record per CDR3 protein. The sample contains just under 20,000 distinct CDR3 sequences, 26% of which appear only once. The CDR3 totals 16 residues. From germline, CDR1 is MNHEY and CDR2 SMNVEV (reference sequence). With 7 bases clipped from V and 7 bases from J, the junction kept 12 bases outside the gene matches. The TCR comes from a human donor with COVID-19. The specimen was cultured CD4+ T cells from blood. The chain recombines TRBV27 with TRBJ1-6; TRBD1 matches at 8 bases. CDR3 coding DNA: TGTGCCAGCAATCAACGGTCGGGACAGGTCAATTCACCCCTCCACTTT. Its translation: CASNQRSGQVNSPLHF.